The 8 T cell receptor beta chains given below trace back to one sample, sequenced in a study of technical replicates of blood from a handful of donors (dated by TCRdb to about 2017). The library was produced with the immunoSEQ multiplex PCR assay. TCRdb's version of the immuneACCESS table is confined to in-frame rearrangements and falls short of the full clone set. An unresolved V gene accounts for under half of the shortfall where checked; the remainder is of unknown origin. This sample is represented by about 59,000 clones; more than 95% of them were singletons. The ten largest clones take up about 0.19% of the sample. The sequenced sample was T cells isolated from PBMCs. The receptors were sampled from a human donor in good health.

The J gene is TRBJ2-1, the V gene TRBV7-6; D might be TRBD1 (6 bases). The germline V gene has CDR1 SGHVS and CDR2 FNYEAQ. The CDR3 loop spans 14 amino acids. V lost 5 bases and J lost 0, with 8 bases in between. The DNA for the CDR3 is TGTGCCAGCAGCGTGGACAGCTCCTACAATGAGCAGTTCTTC. Amino acid sequence: CASSVDSSYNEQFF.

The chain is built from TRBV6-1 and TRBJ2-3, with unresolved D. The CDR3 spans 16 residues. Germline V lookup: CDR1 MNHNS, CDR2 SASEGT. V gave up 1 base and J gave up 0 bases, with 11 bases separating them. CDR3 nucleotides: TGTGCCAGCAGTGAAGGGTGGGCAGGTAGCACAGATACGCAGTATTTT. Translated: CASSEGWAGSTDTQYF.

This chain uses TRBV19 with TRBJ2-5; 9 bases map to TRBD2. The V and J ends lost 4 bases and 4 bases, in that order; junction bases with no gene match: 7. The germline CDR1 and CDR2 sequences are LNHDA and SQIVND (reference sequence). CDR3 size: 15 residues. CDR3 amino acids: CASSTLAGHRETQYF. The CDR3 coding sequence is TGTGCCAGTAGTACTCTAGCGGGACACAGAGAGACCCAGTACTTC.

The CDR3 spells CASSSPKYAGMGDTQYF. The CDR3 DNA reads as TGTGCCAGCAGCTCGCCCAAATATGCAGGGATGGGGGATACGCAGTATTTT. The chain is built from TRBV11-3 and TRBJ2-3; D is possibly TRBD1 (5 bases). This CDR3 contains 17 residues. Trimming stripped 4 bases from V and 6 bases from J, with 23 bases between. Germline V gene sequence: CDR1 SGHNT, CDR2 YENEEA. Together with reference TRBV11-3 and TRBJ2-3, the CDR3 gives the full variable domain: EAGVVQSPRYKIIEKKQPVAFWCNPISGHNTLYWYLQNLGQGPELLIRYENEEAVDDSQLPKDRFSAERLKGVDSTLKIQPAELGDSAVYLCASSSPKYAGMGDTQYFGPGTRLTVL.

The J gene is TRBJ1-2, the V gene TRBV6-1, with D perhaps TRBD1 (6 bases). Germline lookup yields CDR1 MNHNS and CDR2 SASEGT. The CDR3 is 15 amino acids. V was shortened by 0 bases and J by 3 bases, with 11 bases between the two germline ends. The CDR3: CASSEAWTADYGYTF. The CDR3 DNA reads as TGTGCCAGCAGTGAAGCATGGACAGCAGACTATGGCTACACCTTC.

The chain is built from TRBV6-6 and TRBJ2-1; the match to TRBD2 covers 8 bases. CDR3 size: 16 residues. Germline V gives CDR1 MNHNY, CDR2 SVGAGI (reference sequence). V trimming: 5 bases; J trimming: 2 bases; junction bases outside the gene matches: 8. The CDR3 coding sequence is TGTGCCAGCAGTCAAATAGCGGGGACTACCTACAATGAGCAGTTCTTC. Amino acids: CASSQIAGTTYNEQFF.

The J gene is TRBJ2-2, the V gene TRBV28; D remains unclear. Germline lookup yields CDR1 MDHEN and CDR2 SYDVKM. The CDR3 is 15 residues long. V dropped 1 base and J dropped 1 base, with 7 bases sitting between them. CDR3 amino acids: CASSLYGGNTGELFF. Here the CDR3 DNA reads TGTGCCAGCAGTTTATACGGCGGGAACACCGGGGAGCTGTTTTTT.

The chain recombines TRBV19 with TRBJ2-1; no definite D call. Trimming removed 3 bases at V and 7 bases at J, with 10 bases between. This CDR3 is 13 amino acids long. Germline V gene lookup returns CDR1 LNHDA and CDR2 SQIVND (reference sequence). For the CDR3, the DNA is TGTGCCAGTAGTATTACCCTATTTAATGAGCAGTTCTTC. Translated, it gives CASSITLFNEQFF. Full variable domain (outside the CDR3, taken from reference TRBV19 and TRBJ2-1): DGGITQSPKYLFRKEGQNVTLSCEQNLNHDAMYWYRQDPGQGLRLIYYSQIVNDFQKGDIAEGYSVSREKKESFPLTVTSAQKNPTAFYLCASSITLFNEQFFGPGTRLTVL.